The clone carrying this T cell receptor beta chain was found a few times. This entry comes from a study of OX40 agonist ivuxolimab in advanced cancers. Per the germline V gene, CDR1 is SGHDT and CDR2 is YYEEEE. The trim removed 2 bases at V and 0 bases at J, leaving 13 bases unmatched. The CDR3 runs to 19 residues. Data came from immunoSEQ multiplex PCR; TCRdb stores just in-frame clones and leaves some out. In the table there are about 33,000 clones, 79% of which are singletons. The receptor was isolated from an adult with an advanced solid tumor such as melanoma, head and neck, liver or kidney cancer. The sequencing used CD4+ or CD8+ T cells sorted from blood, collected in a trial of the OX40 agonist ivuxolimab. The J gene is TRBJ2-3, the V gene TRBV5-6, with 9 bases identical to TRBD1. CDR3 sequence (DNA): TGTGCCAGCAGCTTTCTGGGGGACAGGGCCCGCACTAGCACAGATACGCAGTATTTT. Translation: CASSFLGDRARTSTDTQYF.